This record concerns one T cell receptor (beta chain) sequence. What it binds is not known. The repertoire was sequenced with immunoSEQ multiplex PCR; TCRdb's copy has only in-frame clones and lacks some. Among around 40,000 clones, roughly 88% were seen once, and the ten largest hold approximately 1.5%. Indicated time point: week 5, during vaccination. All doses held 300 ug of mutant IDH1 20-mer peptide, with topical imiquimod. Germline-derived CDR1 and CDR2 are LNHDA and SQIVND (reference sequence). This CDR3 spans 12 amino acids. The ends were cut back, 5 bases at V and 1 base at J, with 6 bases in the middle. The data were taken from a study of a mutant IDH1 vaccine in newly diagnosed glioma. At the level of the study: At weeks 1, 3, 5, 7, 11, 15, 19 and 23, patients received a vaccination, eight in all. Vaccines began 4-6 weeks after radiotherapy alone, or with temozolomide cycles. General study findings and limits: Vaccine-induced immune responses occurred in more than 80% of patients.

This TCR was sampled from a man aged 35 to 55 with glioma. The J gene is TRBJ2-7, the V gene TRBV19; D remains ambiguous. This specimen was PBMCs, taken from a glioma patient whose treatment included an IDH1 peptide vaccine. The CDR3 reads CASSGRSYEQYF. CDR3 nucleotides: TGTGCCAGTAGTGGCAGGTCCTACGAGCAGTACTTC.